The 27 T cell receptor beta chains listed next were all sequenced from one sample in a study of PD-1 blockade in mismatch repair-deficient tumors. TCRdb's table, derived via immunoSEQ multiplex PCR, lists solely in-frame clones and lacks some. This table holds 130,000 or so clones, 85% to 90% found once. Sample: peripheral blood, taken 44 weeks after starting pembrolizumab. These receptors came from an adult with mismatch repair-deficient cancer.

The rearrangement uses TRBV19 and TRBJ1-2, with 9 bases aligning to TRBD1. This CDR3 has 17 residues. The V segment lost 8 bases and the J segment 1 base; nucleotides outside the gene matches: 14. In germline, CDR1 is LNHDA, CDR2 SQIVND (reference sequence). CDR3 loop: CASFPGQGKAFNYGYTF. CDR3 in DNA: TGTGCCAGTTTCCCGGGACAGGGAAAGGCCTTTAACTATGGCTACACCTTC.

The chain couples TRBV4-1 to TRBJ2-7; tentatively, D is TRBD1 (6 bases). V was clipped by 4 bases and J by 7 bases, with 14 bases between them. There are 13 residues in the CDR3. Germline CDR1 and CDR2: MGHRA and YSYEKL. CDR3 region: CASSLTGLGEQYF. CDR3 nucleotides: TGCGCCAGCAGCCTGACAGGACTTGGAGAGCAGTACTTC.

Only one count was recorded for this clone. CDR3 nucleotides: TGCGCCAGTGCGGGATGGACAGGGTTCTTCGCTGAAGCTTTCTTT. Its protein is CASAGWTGFFAEAFF. The rearrangement links TRBV4-1 to TRBJ1-1; 8 nucleotides match TRBD1. CDR3 length equals 15 residues. CDR1 and CDR2 from the germline V gene are MGHRA and YSYEKL. The ends lost 9 bases at V and 6 bases at J; junction bases unmatched: 15.

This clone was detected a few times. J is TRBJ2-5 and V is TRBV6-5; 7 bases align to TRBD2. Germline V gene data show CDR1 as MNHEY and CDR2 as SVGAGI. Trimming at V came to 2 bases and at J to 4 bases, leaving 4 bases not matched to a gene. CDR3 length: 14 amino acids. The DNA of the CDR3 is TGTGCCAGCAGTTACGGGAGGGCGGGAGAGACCCAGTACTTC. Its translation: CASSYGRAGETQYF.

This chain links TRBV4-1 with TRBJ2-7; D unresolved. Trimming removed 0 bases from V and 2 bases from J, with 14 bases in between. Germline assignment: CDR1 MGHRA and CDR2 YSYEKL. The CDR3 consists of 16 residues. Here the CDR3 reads CASSQDRASWAYEQYF. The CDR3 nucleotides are TGCGCCAGCAGCCAAGATAGGGCTAGTTGGGCCTACGAGCAGTACTTC.

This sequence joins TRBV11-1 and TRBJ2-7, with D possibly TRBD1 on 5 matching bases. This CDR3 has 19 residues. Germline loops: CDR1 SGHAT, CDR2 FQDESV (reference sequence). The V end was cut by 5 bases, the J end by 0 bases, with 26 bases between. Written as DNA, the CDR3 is TGTGCCAGCAGCCCCCATTCTTACCTAGACAGTCCCTCCTCCTACGAGCAGTACTTC. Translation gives CASSPHSYLDSPSSYEQYF.

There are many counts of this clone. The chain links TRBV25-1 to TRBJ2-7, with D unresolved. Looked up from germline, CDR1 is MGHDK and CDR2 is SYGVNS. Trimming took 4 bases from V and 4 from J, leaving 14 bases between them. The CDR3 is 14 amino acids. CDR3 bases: TGTGCCAGCAGTGGTGAGAGTCGAGGTTACGAGCAGTACTTC. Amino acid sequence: CASSGESRGYEQYF.

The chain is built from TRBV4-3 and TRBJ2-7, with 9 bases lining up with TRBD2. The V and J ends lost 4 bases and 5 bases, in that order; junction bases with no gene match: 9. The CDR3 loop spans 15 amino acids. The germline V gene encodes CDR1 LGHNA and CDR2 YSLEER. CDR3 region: CASSLGSGSGHEQYF. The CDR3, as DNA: TGCGCCAGCAGCCTCGGTAGCGGGAGTGGTCACGAGCAGTACTTC.

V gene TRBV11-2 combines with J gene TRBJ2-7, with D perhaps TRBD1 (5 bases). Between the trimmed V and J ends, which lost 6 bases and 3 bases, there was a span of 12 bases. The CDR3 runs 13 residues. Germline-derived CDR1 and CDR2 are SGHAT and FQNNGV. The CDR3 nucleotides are TGTGCCAGCAGGGGGCTTGGGCTCTACGAGCAGTACTTC. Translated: CASRGLGLYEQYF.

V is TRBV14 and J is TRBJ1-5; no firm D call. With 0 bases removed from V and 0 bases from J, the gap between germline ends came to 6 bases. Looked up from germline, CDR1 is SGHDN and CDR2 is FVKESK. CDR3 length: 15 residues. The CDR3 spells CASSQEGTSNQPQHF. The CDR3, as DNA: TGTGCCAGCAGCCAAGAAGGAACTAGCAATCAGCCCCAGCATTTT.

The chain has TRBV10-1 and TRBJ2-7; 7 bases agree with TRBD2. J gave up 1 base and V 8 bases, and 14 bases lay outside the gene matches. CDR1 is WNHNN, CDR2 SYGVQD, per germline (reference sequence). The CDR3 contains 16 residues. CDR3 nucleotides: TGCGCCAGCTTCCCGGCAAGCGGGACGGTGTCCTACGAGCAGTACTTC. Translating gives CASFPASGTVSYEQYF.

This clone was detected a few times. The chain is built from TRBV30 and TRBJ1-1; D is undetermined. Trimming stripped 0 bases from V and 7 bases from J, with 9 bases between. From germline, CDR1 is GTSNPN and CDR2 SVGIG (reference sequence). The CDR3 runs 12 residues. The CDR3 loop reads CAWSVGRGEAFF. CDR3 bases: TGTGCCTGGAGTGTAGGTCGGGGTGAAGCTTTCTTT.

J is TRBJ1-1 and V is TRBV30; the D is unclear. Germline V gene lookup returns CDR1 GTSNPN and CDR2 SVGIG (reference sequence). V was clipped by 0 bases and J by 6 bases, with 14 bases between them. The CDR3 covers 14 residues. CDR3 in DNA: TGTGCCTGGAGTGTGGGTTGGGCTAACGCTGAAGCTTTCTTT. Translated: CAWSVGWANAEAFF.

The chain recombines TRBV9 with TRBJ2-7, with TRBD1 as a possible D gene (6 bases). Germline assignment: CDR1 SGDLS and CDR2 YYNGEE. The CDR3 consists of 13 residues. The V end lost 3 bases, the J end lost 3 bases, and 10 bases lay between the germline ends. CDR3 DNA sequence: TGTGCCAGCAGCGCAGGACAGTACTACGAGCAGTACTTC. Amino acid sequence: CASSAGQYYEQYF.

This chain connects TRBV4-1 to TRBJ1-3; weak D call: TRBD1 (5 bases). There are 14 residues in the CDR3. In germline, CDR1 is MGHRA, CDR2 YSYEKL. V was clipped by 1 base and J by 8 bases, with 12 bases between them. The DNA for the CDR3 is TGCGCCAGCAGCCAAGTCTCCCCGGGGGACACCATATATTTT. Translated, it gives CASSQVSPGDTIYF.

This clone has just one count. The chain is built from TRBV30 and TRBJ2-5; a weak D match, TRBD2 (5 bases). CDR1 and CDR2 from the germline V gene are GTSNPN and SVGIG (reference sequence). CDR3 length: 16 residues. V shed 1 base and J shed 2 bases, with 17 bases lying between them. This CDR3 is CAWSGGSTLWQETQYF. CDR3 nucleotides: TGTGCCTGGAGTGGAGGGAGTACGCTCTGGCAAGAGACCCAGTACTTC.

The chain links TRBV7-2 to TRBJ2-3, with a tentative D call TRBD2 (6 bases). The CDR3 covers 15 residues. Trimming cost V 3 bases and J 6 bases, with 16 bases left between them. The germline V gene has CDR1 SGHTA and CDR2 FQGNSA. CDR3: CASSFFSGGLDTQYF. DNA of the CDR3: TGTGCCAGCAGCTTTTTTAGCGGCGGGTTGGATACGCAGTATTTT.

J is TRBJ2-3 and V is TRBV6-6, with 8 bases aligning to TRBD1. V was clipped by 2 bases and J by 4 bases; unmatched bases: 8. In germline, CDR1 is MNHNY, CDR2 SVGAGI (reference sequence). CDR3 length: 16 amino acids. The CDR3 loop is CASSYAARGLADTQYF. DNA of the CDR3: TGTGCCAGCAGTTACGCGGCCAGGGGGCTGGCAGATACGCAGTATTTT.

The CDR3 sequence: CASSQGTGGGHEQFF. The CDR3 DNA sequence: TGCGCCAGCAGCCAAGGGACAGGCGGGGGACATGAGCAGTTCTTC. The chain links TRBV4-1 to TRBJ2-1; D is perhaps TRBD1 or TRBD2 (7 bases each). The CDR3 sequence is 15 residues long. Germline V gene data show CDR1 as MGHRA and CDR2 as YSYEKL. V gave up 1 base and J gave up 8 bases, with 15 bases separating them.

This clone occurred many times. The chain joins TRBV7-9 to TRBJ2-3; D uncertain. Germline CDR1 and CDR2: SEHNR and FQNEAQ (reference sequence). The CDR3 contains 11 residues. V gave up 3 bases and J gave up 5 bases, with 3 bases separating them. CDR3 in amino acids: CASSFEDTQYF. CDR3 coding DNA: TGTGCCAGCAGCTTCGAAGATACGCAGTATTTT. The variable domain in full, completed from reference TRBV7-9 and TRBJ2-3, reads DTGVSQNPRHKITKRGQNVTFRCDPISEHNRLYWYRQTLGQGPEFLTYFQNEAQLEKSRLLSDRFSAERPKGSFSTLEIQRTEQGDSAMYLCASSFEDTQYFGPGTRLTVL.

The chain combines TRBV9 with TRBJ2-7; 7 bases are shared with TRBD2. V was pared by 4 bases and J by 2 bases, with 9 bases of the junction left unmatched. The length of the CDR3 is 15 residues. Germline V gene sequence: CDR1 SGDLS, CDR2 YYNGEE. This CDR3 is CASSKRAGETYEQYF. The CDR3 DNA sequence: TGTGCCAGCAGCAAAAGGGCGGGAGAAACCTACGAGCAGTACTTC.

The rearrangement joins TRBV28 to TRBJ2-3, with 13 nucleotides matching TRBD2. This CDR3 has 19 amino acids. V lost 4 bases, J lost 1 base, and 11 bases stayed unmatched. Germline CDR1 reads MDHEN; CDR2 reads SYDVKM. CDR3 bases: TGTGCCAGCAGTTCCGTGACCGGGACTAGCGGGATGGGCACAGATACGCAGTATTTT. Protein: CASSSVTGTSGMGTDTQYF. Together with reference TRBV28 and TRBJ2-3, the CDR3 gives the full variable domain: DVKVTQSSRYLVKRTGEKVFLECVQDMDHENMFWYRQDPGLGLRLIYFSYDVKMKEKGDIPEGYSVSREKKERFSLILESASTNQTSMYLCASSSVTGTSGMGTDTQYFGPGTRLTVL.

As DNA, the CDR3 is TGTGCCAGCAGCCAAGGAAGTATCAGGGGCTACGAGCAGTACTTC. It codes for CASSQGSIRGYEQYF. The V call is TRBV14, the J call TRBJ2-7, with TRBD1 as a possible D gene (6 bases). V was pared by 1 base and J by 3 bases, with 13 bases between. The CDR3 runs 15 residues. CDR1 and CDR2 (germline): SGHDN, FVKESK.

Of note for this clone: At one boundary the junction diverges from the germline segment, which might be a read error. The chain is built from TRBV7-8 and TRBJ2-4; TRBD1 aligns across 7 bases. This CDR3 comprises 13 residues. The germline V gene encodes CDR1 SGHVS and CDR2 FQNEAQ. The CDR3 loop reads CASSLDRVGIQYF. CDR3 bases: TGTGCCAGCAGTTTAGACAGGGTGGGCATTCAGTACTTC.

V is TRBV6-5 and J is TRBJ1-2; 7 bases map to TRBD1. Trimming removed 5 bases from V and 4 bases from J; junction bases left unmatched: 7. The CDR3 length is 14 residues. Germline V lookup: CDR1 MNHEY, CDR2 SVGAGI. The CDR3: CASSPGTARYGYTF. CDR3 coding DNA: TGTGCCAGCAGTCCCGGGACAGCCCGCTATGGCTACACCTTC.

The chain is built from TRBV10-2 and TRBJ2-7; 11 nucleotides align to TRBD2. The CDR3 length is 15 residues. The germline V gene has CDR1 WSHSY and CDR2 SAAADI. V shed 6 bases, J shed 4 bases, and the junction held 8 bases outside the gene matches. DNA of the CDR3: TGCGCCAGCAGGAGGGGGACTAGCGGCCAATACGAGCAGTACTTC. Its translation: CASRRGTSGQYEQYF.

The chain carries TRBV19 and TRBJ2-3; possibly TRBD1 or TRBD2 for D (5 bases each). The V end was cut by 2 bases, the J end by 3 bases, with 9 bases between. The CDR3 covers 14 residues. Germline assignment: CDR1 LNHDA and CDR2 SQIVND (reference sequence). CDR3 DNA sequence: TGTGCCAGTAGTATAAGGGGAGCAACAGATACGCAGTATTTT. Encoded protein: CASSIRGATDTQYF.